Shown below are 8 T cell receptor beta chains from a single sample sequenced in a study of early T cells in non-severe SARS-CoV-2 infection. MiXCR was run by TCRdb on the 5' RACE reads, yielding one entry per CDR3 protein. The profile shows fewer than 120,000 distinct CDR3 sequences, roughly 12% of them singletons. Specimen: whole blood, collected at baseline. The source of these receptors is an adult who was a healthcare worker with PCR-confirmed SARS-CoV-2 infection or an uninfected control (not recorded which).

The rearrangement joins TRBV11-3 to TRBJ1-4; the D gene is possibly TRBD1 (6 bases). V was trimmed by 5 bases and J by 4 bases, leaving 11 bases between them. The germline V gene has CDR1 SGHNT and CDR2 YENEEA. CDR3 length: 14 residues. For the CDR3, the DNA is TGTGCCAGCAGCAAGAAACAGGGTAATGAAAAACTGTTTTTT. Translated, it gives CASSKKQGNEKLFF.

The rearrangement joins TRBV29-1 to TRBJ1-2, with D maybe TRBD1 (6 bases). Germline CDR1 reads SQVTM; CDR2 reads ANQGSEA. The CDR3 is 13 residues long. V lost 7 bases and J 5 bases, leaving 17 bases between the germline ends. The CDR3 region is CSANPGADYGYTF. CDR3 DNA sequence: TGCAGCGCCAACCCAGGGGCCGATTATGGCTACACCTTC.

Regarding this clonotype: This may arise from a read error, as a much more abundant clone is one base away. V usage is TRBV5-8 and J usage is TRBJ2-3; D uncertain. The length of the CDR3 is 16 residues. Germline CDR1 reads SGHTS; CDR2 reads YDEGEE. The CDR3 spells CVSSRGRRMNTDTQYF. As DNA, the CDR3 is TGTGTCAGCAGCCGTGGGCGAAGGATGAACACAGATACGCAGTATTTT.

J is TRBJ2-1 and V is TRBV6-6, with 11 bases matching TRBD2. This CDR3 is built from 17 residues. V gave up 4 bases and J gave up 0 bases; unmatched junction bases: 5. Germline V lookup: CDR1 MNHNY, CDR2 SVGAGI (reference sequence). The DNA of the CDR3 is TGTGCCAGCAGTTGGACAACTAGCGGGAGCTCCTACAATGAGCAGTTCTTC. Protein sequence: CASSWTTSGSSYNEQFF.

The J gene is TRBJ1-3, the V gene TRBV7-8; D is undetermined. CDR3 length: 16 amino acids. The germline V and J ends were trimmed by 5 bases and 0 bases, with 14 bases remaining between them. Germline V gene sequence: CDR1 SGHVS, CDR2 FQNEAQ. CDR3 region: CASSLLSRDSGNTIYF. Written as DNA, the CDR3 is TGTGCCAGCAGCCTTCTCTCCAGAGACTCTGGAAACACCATATATTTT.

The rearrangement joins TRBV12-3 or TRBV12-4 to TRBJ1-2; D perhaps matches TRBD1 (5 bases). CDR3 size: 13 residues. The V and J ends lost 2 bases and 8 bases respectively, with 12 bases between them. The CDR3 DNA is TGTGCCAGCAGTTTACAGGGACGCCGCGGCTACACCTTC. It encodes CASSLQGRRGYTF.

This clonotype was observed a few times. This chain uses TRBV25-1 with TRBJ1-5; D ambiguous. Germline V gene data show CDR1 as MGHDK and CDR2 as SYGVNS. The V end was cut by 11 bases, the J end by 0 bases, with 11 bases between. The CDR3 contains 13 residues. CDR3 sequence reads: CASAGYSNQPQHF. The CDR3 DNA reads TGTGCCTCTGCGGGATATAGCAATCAGCCCCAGCATTTT. Supplemented by reference TRBV25-1 and TRBJ1-5, the full variable domain reads EADIYQTPRYLVIGTGKKITLECSQTMGHDKMYWYQQDPGMELHLIHYSYGVNSTEKGDLSSESTVSRIRTEHFPLTLESARPSHTSQYLCASAGYSNQPQHFGDGTRLSIL.

The chain has TRBV20-1 and TRBJ1-1, with D unclear. Germline CDR1 DFQATT, CDR2 SNEGSKA (reference sequence). Trimming removed 3 bases at V and 4 bases at J, with 6 bases between. The CDR3 sequence is 11 residues long. Here the CDR3 DNA reads TGCAGTGCTAGGCCAAGCACTGAAGCTTTCTTT. As protein: CSARPSTEAFF.